This T cell receptor (beta chain) is drawn from a study of T cell repertoires in cytomegalovirus infection. CDR1 is SQVTM and CDR2 is ANQGSEA in the germline V gene. The CDR3 sequence is 14 residues long. V gave up 2 bases and J gave up 6 bases, with 16 bases separating them. TCRdb called the reads again in MiXCR, with one record for every CDR3 protein. The table shows nearly 650,000 distinct CDR3 sequences, with roughly 26% occurring only once. Study observations and caveats: What dominated the ex vivo response were HLA-C-restricted CMV-specific TCR beta clonotypes.

The sample holds a few counts of this clonotype. Its antigen is not identified. Specimen: CD8+ T cells from PBMCs. The rearrangement links TRBV29-1 to TRBJ1-2, with D unclear. The source is a human donor in good health (CMV status not recorded). Some clones in this sample may be carry-over from other donors' samples. CDR3 nucleotides: TGCAGCGTTGAACCTGGACCAGTGATCGATGGCTACACCTTC. Translated: CSVEPGPVIDGYTF.